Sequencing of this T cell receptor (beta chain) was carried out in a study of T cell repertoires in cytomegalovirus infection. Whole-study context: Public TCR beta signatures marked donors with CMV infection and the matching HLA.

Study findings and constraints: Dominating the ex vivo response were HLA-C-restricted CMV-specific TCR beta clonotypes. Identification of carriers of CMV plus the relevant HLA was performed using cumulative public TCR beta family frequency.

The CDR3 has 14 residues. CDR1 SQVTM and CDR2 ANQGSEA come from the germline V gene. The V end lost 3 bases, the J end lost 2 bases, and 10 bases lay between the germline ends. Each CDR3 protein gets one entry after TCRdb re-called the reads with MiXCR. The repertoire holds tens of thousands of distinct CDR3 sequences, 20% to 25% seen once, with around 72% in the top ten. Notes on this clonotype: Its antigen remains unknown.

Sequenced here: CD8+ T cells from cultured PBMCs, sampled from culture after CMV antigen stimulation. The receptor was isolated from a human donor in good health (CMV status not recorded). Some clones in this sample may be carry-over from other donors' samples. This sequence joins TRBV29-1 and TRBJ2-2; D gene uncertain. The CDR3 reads CSVDPTDNTGELFF. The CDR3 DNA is TGCAGCGTTGACCCCACTGATAACACCGGGGAGCTGTTTTTT.